The 13 T cell receptor beta chains listed next were all sequenced from one sample in a study of OX40 agonist ivuxolimab in advanced cancers. The method was immunoSEQ multiplex PCR; TCRdb's version includes in-frame clones alone and lacks a portion of them. The data hold around 80,000 clones, with 89% observed a single time. The input for sequencing was CD4+ or CD8+ T cells sorted from blood, taken in a trial of the OX40 agonist ivuxolimab. These receptors were obtained from an adult with an advanced solid tumor such as melanoma, head and neck, liver or kidney cancer.

The chain is built from TRBV5-1 and TRBJ2-7; D is possibly TRBD2 (5 bases). The CDR3 contains 15 residues. The germline gives CDR1 SGHRS, CDR2 YFSETQ. V dropped 1 base and J dropped 2 bases, with 13 bases sitting between them. For the CDR3, the DNA is TGCGCCAGCAGCTTGTCGGGAAGCCTCCCCTACGAGCAGTACTTC. Protein product: CASSLSGSLPYEQYF.

The gene calls are TRBV4-1 and TRBJ2-3; D tentatively reads TRBD1 or TRBD2 (6 bases each). The germline gives CDR1 MGHRA, CDR2 YSYEKL. The CDR3 has 15 residues. The V end was cut by 1 base, the J end by 6 bases, with 14 bases between. The CDR3 DNA reads TGCGCCAGCAGCCAAGTGGAGGGGGTGAGCGATACGCAGTATTTT. It codes for CASSQVEGVSDTQYF.

The rearrangement links TRBV10-1 to TRBJ2-3, with 8 positions matching TRBD1. There are 17 residues in the CDR3. V lost 0 bases, J lost 7 bases, and 12 bases stayed unmatched. Germline values: CDR1 WNHNN, CDR2 SYGVQD (reference sequence). This chain's CDR3 is CASSESGQGIIRHTQYF. CDR3 coding DNA: TGCGCCAGCAGTGAGTCAGGACAGGGAATAATCCGACATACGCAGTATTTT.

The chain carries TRBV4-1 and TRBJ2-3; D possibly corresponds to TRBD1 (5 bases). V was cut by 3 bases and J by 8 bases, with 12 bases left in between. The CDR3 is 13 residues long. Germline V CDR1 and CDR2: MGHRA, YSYEKL. The CDR3 here is CASSQTFRGTQYF. DNA of the CDR3: TGCGCCAGCAGCCAGACCTTTAGGGGTACGCAGTATTTT.

This clone was detected only once. The rearrangement links TRBV9 to TRBJ2-7; 10 bases line up with TRBD2. V lost 0 bases to trimming and J lost 7 bases; unmatched junction nucleotides: 4. Germline V lookup: CDR1 SGDLS, CDR2 YYNGEE. CDR3 size: 14 residues. The CDR3 DNA follows: TGTGCCAGCAGCGTAGGGGGACTAGCGATAGAGCAGTACTTC. This codes for CASSVGGLAIEQYF.

The chain recombines TRBV9 with TRBJ2-2; tentatively, D is TRBD1 (5 bases). Germline V gene data show CDR1 as SGDLS and CDR2 as YYNGEE. The CDR3 covers 15 residues. The germline V and J ends were trimmed by 0 bases and 6 bases, with 12 bases remaining between them. The CDR3 spells CASSVGGQTAGELFF. The CDR3 coding sequence is TGTGCCAGCAGCGTAGGGGGCCAGACGGCCGGGGAGCTGTTTTTT.

This sequence joins TRBV7-9 and TRBJ2-7, with 14 positions matching TRBD2. After removal of 8 bases from V and 6 bases from J, the junction contained 3 bases not matched to a gene. Germline CDR1 and CDR2: SEHNR and FQNEAQ (reference sequence). CDR3 length: 13 amino acids. CDR3 region: CASGTSGSGEQYF. CDR3 sequence (DNA): TGTGCCAGCGGGACTAGCGGGAGTGGCGAGCAGTACTTC.

The V gene is TRBV7-3, the J gene TRBJ2-3; D is unclear. This CDR3 region has 14 residues. Germline assignment: CDR1 SGHTA and CDR2 FQGTGA. Trimming cost V 5 bases and J 6 bases, with 15 bases left between them. The CDR3 loop is CASSRDFRSDTQYF. CDR3 nucleotide sequence: TGTGCCAGCAGCCGAGACTTTAGATCGGATACGCAGTATTTT.

The rearrangement links TRBV6-1 to TRBJ1-1; 8 bases align to TRBD1. The CDR3 is made up of 15 amino acids. The V gene's germline CDR1 is MNHNS and CDR2 SASEGT. V shed 0 bases and J 3 bases; nucleotides not matched to a gene: 3. The CDR3 is CASSEAPGGHTEAFF. The CDR3 coding sequence is TGTGCCAGCAGTGAAGCTCCAGGGGGCCACACTGAAGCTTTCTTT.

The rearrangement links TRBV28 to TRBJ2-3; D remains ambiguous. The CDR3 runs to 13 residues. Trimming stripped 3 bases from V and 4 bases from J, with 8 bases between. CDR1 is MDHEN and CDR2 is SYDVKM in the germline V gene. CDR3 in amino acids: CASSFPYPDTQYF. For the CDR3, the DNA is TGTGCCAGCAGTTTCCCCTACCCAGATACGCAGTATTTT.

The rearrangement joins TRBV5-1 to TRBJ1-2; TRBD1 agrees at 11 bases. V was clipped by 4 bases and J by 2 bases; unmatched bases: 10. CDR1 and CDR2 (germline): SGHRS, YFSETQ. The CDR3 is made up of 17 amino acids. CDR3 sequence reads: CASSHGQGAYGNYGYTF. The DNA for the CDR3 is TGCGCCAGCAGCCATGGACAGGGGGCATATGGGAACTATGGCTACACCTTC.

This sequence joins TRBV27 and TRBJ1-6; D unclear. Trimming removed 4 bases from V and 0 bases from J, with 13 bases in between. Germline V gene sequence: CDR1 MNHEY, CDR2 SMNVEV (reference sequence). This CDR3 region has 17 residues. The CDR3 nucleotides read TGTGCCAGCAGTTCCGGACCTAGGAGCTCCTATAATTCACCCCTCCACTTT. Its protein product is CASSSGPRSSYNSPLHF.

The chain is built from TRBV6-6 and TRBJ2-1; D gene uncertain. The V gene lost 5 bases and the J gene lost 8 bases, with 7 bases spanning the gap. The CDR3 loop spans 11 amino acids. Per the germline V gene, CDR1 is MNHNY and CDR2 is SVGAGI (reference sequence). CDR3 coding DNA: TGTGCCAGCAGTCCCCTCTATGAGCAGTTCTTC. Its translation: CASSPLYEQFF.